This T cell receptor beta chain emerged from a study of control samples from healthy donors and cancer patients. The CDR3 runs to 14 residues. V was trimmed by 4 bases and J by 9 bases, leaving 16 bases between them. Germline-derived CDR1 and CDR2 are SGHDN and FVKESK. Only in-frame clones appear in the TCRdb table, and some are missing; sequencing was by immunoSEQ multiplex PCR. The sample has about 160,000 clones, about 87% seen once. This clone was seen just once. V gene TRBV14 combines with J gene TRBJ2-1, with D possibly matching TRBD2 (6 bases). Sequencing was performed on blood. The sequence derives from a man aged 25 to 40 in good health. The CDR3 here is CASSPVVRGGEQFF. CDR3 coding DNA: TGTGCCAGCAGCCCCGTGGTGCGGGGCGGTGAGCAGTTCTTC.